This T cell receptor delta chain was sequenced for a study of γδ T cells in repeated Plasmodium falciparum infection. Study information: The natural-infection arm compared Malian children under seasonal malaria with matched Australian children. Four controlled malaria infections with P. falciparum NF54 spanned around 660 days.

TCRdb redid the clone calls on the multiplex PCR reads with CATT. This table holds roughly 48,000 delta-chain clones, about 1.6% found once. Vgamma9/Vdelta2+ and Vdelta2-negative gammadelta T cells were flow-sorted from PBMC for bulk sequencing. The CDR3 sequence is 14 residues long. V lost 1 base to trimming and J lost 0 bases, with 6 bases between them. The germline V gene encodes CDR1 TSWWSYY and CDR2 QGS. Comments on this clone: TCRdb lists the protein of a much larger clone for this DNA, which differs at residue 8, so this is likely a read error; the protein given here is translated from the DNA itself.

Input material: gamma-delta T cells from blood. The genes are TRDV1 and TRDJ1, with D uncertain. The J gene, missing from TCRdb, was assigned here through DNA to germline matching. This clonotype was sampled from a pool of human donors (malaria-infected and uninfected, not separated). CDR3 region: CALGERMHTDKLIF. The DNA of the CDR3 is TGTGCTCTTGGGGAACGGATGCACACCGATAAACTCATCTTT.